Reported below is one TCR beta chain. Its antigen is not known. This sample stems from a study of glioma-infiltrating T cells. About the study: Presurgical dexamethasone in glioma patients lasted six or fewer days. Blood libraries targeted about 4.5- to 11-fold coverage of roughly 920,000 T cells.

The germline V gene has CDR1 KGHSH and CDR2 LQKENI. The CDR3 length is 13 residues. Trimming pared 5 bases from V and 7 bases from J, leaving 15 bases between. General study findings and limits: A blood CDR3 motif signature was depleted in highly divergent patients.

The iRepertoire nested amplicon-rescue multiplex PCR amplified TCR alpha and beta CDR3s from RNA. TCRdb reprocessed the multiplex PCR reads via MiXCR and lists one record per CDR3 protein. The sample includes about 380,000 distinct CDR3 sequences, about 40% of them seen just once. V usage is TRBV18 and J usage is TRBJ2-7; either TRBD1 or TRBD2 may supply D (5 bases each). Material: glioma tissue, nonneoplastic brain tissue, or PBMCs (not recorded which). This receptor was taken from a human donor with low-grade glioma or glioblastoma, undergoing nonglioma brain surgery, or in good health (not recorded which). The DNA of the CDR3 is TGTGCCAGCTCAGAGGGACCCGCCAATGAGCAGTACTTC. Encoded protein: CASSEGPANEQYF.